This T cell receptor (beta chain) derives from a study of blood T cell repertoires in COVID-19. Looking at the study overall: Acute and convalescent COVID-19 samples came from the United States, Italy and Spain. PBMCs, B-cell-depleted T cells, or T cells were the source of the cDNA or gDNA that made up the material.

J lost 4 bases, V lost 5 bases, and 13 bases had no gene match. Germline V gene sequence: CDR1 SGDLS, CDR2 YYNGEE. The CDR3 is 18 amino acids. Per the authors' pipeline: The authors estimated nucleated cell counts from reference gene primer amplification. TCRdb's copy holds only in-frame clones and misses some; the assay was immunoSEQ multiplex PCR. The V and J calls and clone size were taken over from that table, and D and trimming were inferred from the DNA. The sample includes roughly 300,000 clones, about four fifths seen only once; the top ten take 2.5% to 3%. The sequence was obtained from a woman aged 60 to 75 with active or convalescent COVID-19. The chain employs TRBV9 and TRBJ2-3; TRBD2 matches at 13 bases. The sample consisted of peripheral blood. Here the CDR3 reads CASSPGLAGYLTPDTQYF. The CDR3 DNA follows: TGTGCCAGCAGTCCGGGACTAGCGGGGTATTTGACCCCAGATACGCAGTATTTT.